These 2 T cell receptor beta chains were all obtained from the same sample, sequenced in a study of OX40 agonist ivuxolimab in advanced cancers. Profiled with immunoSEQ multiplex PCR; TCRdb holds only in-frame clones, not every one. The data contain more than 85,000 clones, 90% of them seen just once; the ten biggest clones take up around 1.5%. The material sequenced was CD4+ or CD8+ T cells sorted from blood, taken in a trial of the OX40 agonist ivuxolimab. Receptor source: an adult with an advanced solid tumor such as melanoma, head and neck, liver or kidney cancer.

V is TRBV5-1 and J is TRBJ1-2; D perhaps matches TRBD1 (6 bases). Germline lookup yields CDR1 SGHRS and CDR2 YFSETQ. The germline V and J ends were trimmed by 2 bases and 8 bases, with 19 bases remaining between them. The CDR3 contains 15 residues. The CDR3 DNA follows: TGCGCCAGCAGCTTAGGGAGTAACAGGGTGTGGGGCTACACCTTC. This codes for CASSLGSNRVWGYTF.

This chain connects TRBV19 to TRBJ1-1; the D is unclear. Trimming stripped 7 bases from V and 2 bases from J, with 14 bases between. Looked up from germline, CDR1 is LNHDA and CDR2 is SQIVND (reference sequence). The length of the CDR3 is 14 residues. This CDR3 is CASIQPGRNTEAFF. In DNA form, the CDR3 reads TGTGCCAGTATTCAACCGGGGAGAAACACTGAAGCTTTCTTT.